A selection of T cell receptor beta chains follows, all from one sample in a study of blood T cell repertoires in COVID-19. TCRdb keeps only in-frame clones here, not all; method: immunoSEQ multiplex PCR. The sample contains some 70,000 clones, approximately 90% of which appear only once. Sequenced sample: peripheral blood. These receptors were obtained from a woman in her seventies with acute or convalescent COVID-19. CDR3s include the opening cysteine and the closing phenylalanine or tryptophan. The order of the fields is CDR3 length, V gene, CDR3 protein.

len: 14; v_gene: TRBV18; CDR3aa: CASSGSQGAQPQHF
len: 14; v_gene: TRBV27; CDR3aa: CASSLFSVYNEQFF
len: 17; v_gene: TRBV2; CDR3aa: CASSEGQGAFSGNTIYF
len: 14; v_gene: TRBV2; CDR3aa: CASSEQGVDQPQHF
len: 15; v_gene: TRBV6-6; CDR3aa: CASSYGTGDDTEAFF
len: 15; v_gene: TRBV18; CDR3aa: CASSSLPPGNQPQHF
len: 14; v_gene: TRBV6-4; CDR3aa: CASSVQEGNQPQHF
len: 13; v_gene: TRBV7-3; CDR3aa: CASSSPLDDEQFF
len: 14; v_gene: TRBV7-3; CDR3aa: CASSYGTNTGELFF
len: 14; v_gene: TRBV19; CDR3aa: CASSIGRVSYEQYF
len: 15; v_gene: TRBV6-5; CDR3aa: CASFPRPLDTYGYTF
len: 14; v_gene: TRBV10-3; CDR3aa: CAISGGLSMSPLHF
len: 15; v_gene: TRBV9; CDR3aa: CASSVDRGGPDTQYF
len: 14; v_gene: TRBV7-8; CDR3aa: CASSRDPGNYGYTF
len: 12; v_gene: TRBV28; CDR3aa: CAIDRGRTEAFF
len: 14; v_gene: TRBV12-5; CDR3aa: CASGLGTENSPLHF
len: 15; v_gene: TRBV5-5; CDR3aa: CASSVRQGSGNTIYF
len: 13; v_gene: TRBV3-1/TRBV3-2; CDR3aa: CASSSGTFTGYTF
len: 14; v_gene: TRBV11-2; CDR3aa: CASRRDRSSYEQYF
len: 15; v_gene: TRBV28; CDR3aa: CASSLPGGGGQPQHF
len: 14; v_gene: TRBV3-1/TRBV3-2; CDR3aa: CASKVLTDYNEQFF
len: 15; v_gene: TRBV5-4; CDR3aa: CASSPEASGSKEQYF
len: 14; v_gene: TRBV5-4; CDR3aa: CASSYAGQPYGYTF
len: 12; v_gene: TRBV24-1; CDR3aa: CATGQVNQPQHF
len: 15; v_gene: TRBV2; CDR3aa: CASSTGLATNEKLFF
len: 13; v_gene: TRBV10-3; CDR3aa: CAISDGQDYGYTF
len: 13; v_gene: TRBV28; CDR3aa: CASSFGQPQPQHF
len: 17; v_gene: TRBV6-2/TRBV6-3; CDR3aa: CASSPPAGLAGPNIQYF
len: 13; v_gene: TRBV7-9; CDR3aa: CASNDRGILGYTF
len: 13; v_gene: TRBV6-5; CDR3aa: CASREGLDTEAFF
len: 13; v_gene: TRBV25-1; CDR3aa: CATAGTGRTEAFF
len: 15; v_gene: TRBV10-3; CDR3aa: CATLETDRGNSPLHF
len: 13; v_gene: TRBV28; CDR3aa: CASSLLKTIEAFF
len: 17; v_gene: TRBV7-3; CDR3aa: CASSLLGSGRAVDTQYF
len: 12; v_gene: TRBV19; CDR3aa: CASSIDRSEQFF
len: 15; v_gene: TRBV5-1; CDR3aa: CASSLVQGENYGYTF
len: 16; v_gene: TRBV7-2; CDR3aa: CASSLNRASSTDTQYF
len: 15; v_gene: TRBV21-1; CDR3aa: CASSNPTGDNTEAFF
len: 16; v_gene: TRBV7-2; CDR3aa: CASSLRRQANTGELFF
len: 18; v_gene: TRBV5-6; CDR3aa: CASTILNPGGASGNTIYF
len: 15; v_gene: TRBV30; CDR3aa: CAWSVSRLANQPQHF
len: 17; v_gene: TRBV3-1/TRBV3-2; CDR3aa: CASSNRPGDRASYEQYF
len: 16; v_gene: TRBV7-9; CDR3aa: CASSLGQSNPNTEAFF
len: 15; v_gene: TRBV18; CDR3aa: CASSPRAEPGTEAFF
len: 15; v_gene: TRBV5-4; CDR3aa: CASSSGQGSGNTIYF
len: 16; v_gene: TRBV7-3; CDR3aa: CASSPHSGVMNTEAFF